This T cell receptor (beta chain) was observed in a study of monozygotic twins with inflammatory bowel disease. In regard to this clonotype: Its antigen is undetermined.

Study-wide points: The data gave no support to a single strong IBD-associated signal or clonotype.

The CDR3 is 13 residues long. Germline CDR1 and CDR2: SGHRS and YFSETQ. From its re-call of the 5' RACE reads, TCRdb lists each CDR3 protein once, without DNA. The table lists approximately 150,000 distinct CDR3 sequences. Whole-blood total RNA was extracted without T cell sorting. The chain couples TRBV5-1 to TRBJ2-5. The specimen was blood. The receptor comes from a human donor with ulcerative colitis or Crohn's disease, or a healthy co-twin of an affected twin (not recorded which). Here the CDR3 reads CASSLSIEETQYF.